A single sample is the source of the 4 T cell receptor beta chains below, sequenced in a study of control samples from healthy donors and cancer patients. Some clones are missing from TCRdb's copy, which holds only in-frame ones; the method was immunoSEQ multiplex PCR. The table shows 150,000 to 200,000 clones, with 85% to 95% occurring only once. The sample taken for sequencing was blood. Source of these receptors: a man in his thirties or forties in good health.

The gene calls are TRBV7-2 and TRBJ1-1; D gene unclear. V was trimmed by 5 bases and J by 5 bases, leaving 12 bases between them. Germline V gene lookup returns CDR1 SGHTA and CDR2 FQGNSA. The CDR3 is 13 residues long. The CDR3 DNA follows: TGTGCCAGCAGCGCATCAAAGGGTACTGAAGCTTTCTTT. Its protein is CASSASKGTEAFF.

The chain has TRBV30 and TRBJ2-2; D gene uncertain. Trimming took 0 bases from V and 7 from J, leaving 3 bases between them. The CDR3 length is 11 residues. Germline assignment: CDR1 GTSNPN and CDR2 SVGIG (reference sequence). This CDR3 reads CAWSVGGELFF. CDR3 DNA: TGTGCCTGGAGTGTCGGCGGGGAGCTGTTTTTT.

The chain is built from TRBV7-6 and TRBJ1-2, with a weak D call TRBD1 (5 bases). Trimming took off 5 bases at V and 4 bases at J, with 17 bases between the two ends. This CDR3 contains 15 residues. Germline CDR1 and CDR2: SGHVS and FNYEAQ. The CDR3 reads CASSDTDNGAYGYTF. The CDR3, as DNA: TGTGCCAGCAGCGACACGGACAATGGGGCCTATGGCTACACCTTC.

DNA of the CDR3: TGTGCCAGCAGAGGGGCCCTCAGGGAGCAGTTCTTC. It codes for CASRGALREQFF. J is TRBJ2-1 and V is TRBV13; perhaps TRBD1 as D (5 bases). The germline CDR1 and CDR2 sequences are PRHDT and FYEKMQ (reference sequence). V was pared by 6 bases and J by 10 bases, with 13 bases between. The CDR3 covers 12 residues.